The present TCR beta chain was sequenced within a study of T cell repertoires in ileal Crohn's disease. In germline, CDR1 is SGHDT, CDR2 YYEEEE. CDR3 size: 18 residues. Trimming shortened V by 2 bases and J by 0 bases, and 19 bases separated the two germline ends. Method: immunoSEQ multiplex PCR; TCRdb's copy keeps in-frame clones and lacks some. The sample has 10,000 or so clones; less than 80% are singletons. Time point of the sample: neoterminal ileum biopsy at postoperative endoscopy, about 6 months after surgery. Sample: ileal tissue. V is TRBV5-6 and J is TRBJ2-3, with a weak D call TRBD1 (6 bases). The receptor's source is an adult with Crohn's disease. The CDR3 DNA follows: TGTGCCAGCAGCTTTTATTCCAGGGGCACCCCTAGCACAGATACGCAGTATTTT. This codes for CASSFYSRGTPSTDTQYF.